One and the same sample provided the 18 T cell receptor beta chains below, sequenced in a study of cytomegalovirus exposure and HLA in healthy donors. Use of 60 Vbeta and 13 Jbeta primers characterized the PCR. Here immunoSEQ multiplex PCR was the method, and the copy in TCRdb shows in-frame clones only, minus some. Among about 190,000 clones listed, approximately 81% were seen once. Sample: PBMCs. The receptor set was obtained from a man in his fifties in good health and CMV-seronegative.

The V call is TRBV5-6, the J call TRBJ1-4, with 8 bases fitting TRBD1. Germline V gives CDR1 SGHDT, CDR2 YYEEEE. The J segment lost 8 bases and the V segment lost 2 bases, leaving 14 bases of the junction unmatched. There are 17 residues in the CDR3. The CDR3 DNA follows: TGTGCCAGCAGCTTTGATCGACTCAGGGGGCGCGAGGAAAAACTGTTTTTT. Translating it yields CASSFDRLRGREEKLFF.

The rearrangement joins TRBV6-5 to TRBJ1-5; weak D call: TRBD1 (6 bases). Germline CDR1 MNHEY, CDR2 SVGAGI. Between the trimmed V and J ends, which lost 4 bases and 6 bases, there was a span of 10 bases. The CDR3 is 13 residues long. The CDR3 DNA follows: TGTGCCAGCAGTTCTCTCAGGGGTCAGCCCCAGCATTTT. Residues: CASSSLRGQPQHF.

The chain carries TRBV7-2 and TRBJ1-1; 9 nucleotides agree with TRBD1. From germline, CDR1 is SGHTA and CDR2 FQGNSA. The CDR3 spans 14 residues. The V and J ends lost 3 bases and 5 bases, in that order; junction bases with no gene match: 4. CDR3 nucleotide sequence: TGTGCCAGCAGCTTGGGACAGGGCTTTACTGAAGCTTTCTTT. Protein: CASSLGQGFTEAFF.

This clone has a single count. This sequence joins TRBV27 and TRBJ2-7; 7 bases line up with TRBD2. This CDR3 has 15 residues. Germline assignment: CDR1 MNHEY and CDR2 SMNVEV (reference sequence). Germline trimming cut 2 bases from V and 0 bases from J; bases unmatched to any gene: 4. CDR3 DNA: TGTGCCAGCAGTTTAGCGGGGGTTCACTCCTACGAGCAGTACTTC. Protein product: CASSLAGVHSYEQYF.

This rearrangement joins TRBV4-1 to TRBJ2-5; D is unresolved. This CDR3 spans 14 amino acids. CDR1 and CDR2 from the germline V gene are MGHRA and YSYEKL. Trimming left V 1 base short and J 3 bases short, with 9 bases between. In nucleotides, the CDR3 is TGCGCCAGCAGCCAAGTTGGAGCGAAAGAGACCCAGTACTTC. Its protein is CASSQVGAKETQYF.

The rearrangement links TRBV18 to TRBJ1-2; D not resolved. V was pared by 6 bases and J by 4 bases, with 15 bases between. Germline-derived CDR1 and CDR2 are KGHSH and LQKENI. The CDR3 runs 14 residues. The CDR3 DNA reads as TGTGCCAGCTCCCCCGGGAGTGGGTTCTATGGCTACACCTTC. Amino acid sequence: CASSPGSGFYGYTF.

The CDR3 sequence is CSVVLGARTEAFF. The CDR3 nucleotides read TGCAGCGTTGTTCTGGGGGCTAGGACTGAAGCTTTCTTT. The chain has TRBV29-1 and TRBJ1-1; TRBD1 is a possible D gene (6 bases). CDR1 and CDR2 from the germline V gene are SQVTM and ANQGSEA. The CDR3 covers 13 residues. V was clipped by 4 bases and J by 5 bases, with 14 bases between them.

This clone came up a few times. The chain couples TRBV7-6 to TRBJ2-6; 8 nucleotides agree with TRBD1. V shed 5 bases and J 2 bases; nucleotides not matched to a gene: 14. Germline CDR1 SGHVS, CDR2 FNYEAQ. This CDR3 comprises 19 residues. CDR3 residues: CASSLTNPDRGPGANVLTF. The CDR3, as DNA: TGTGCCAGCAGCCTGACCAACCCAGACAGGGGTCCTGGGGCCAACGTCCTGACTTTC.

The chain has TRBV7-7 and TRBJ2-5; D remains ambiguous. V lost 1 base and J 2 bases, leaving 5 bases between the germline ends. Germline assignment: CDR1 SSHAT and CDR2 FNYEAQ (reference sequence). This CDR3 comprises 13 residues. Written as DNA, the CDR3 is TGTGCCAGCAGCTTAGGGAGACAAGAGACCCAGTACTTC. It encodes CASSLGRQETQYF.

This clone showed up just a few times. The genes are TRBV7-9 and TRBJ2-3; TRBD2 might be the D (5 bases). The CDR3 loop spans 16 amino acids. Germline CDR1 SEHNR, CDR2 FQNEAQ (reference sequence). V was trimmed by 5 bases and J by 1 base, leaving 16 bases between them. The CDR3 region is CASSPPMRVGTDTQYF. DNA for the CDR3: TGTGCCAGCAGCCCCCCCATGAGGGTCGGCACAGATACGCAGTATTTT.

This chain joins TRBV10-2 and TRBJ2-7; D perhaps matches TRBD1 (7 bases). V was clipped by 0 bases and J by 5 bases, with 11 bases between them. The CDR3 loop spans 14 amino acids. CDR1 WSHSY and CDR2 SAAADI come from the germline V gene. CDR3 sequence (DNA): TGCGCCAGCAGTGAGTCAGGGGGCGGGAACGAGCAGTACTTC. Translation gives CASSESGGGNEQYF.

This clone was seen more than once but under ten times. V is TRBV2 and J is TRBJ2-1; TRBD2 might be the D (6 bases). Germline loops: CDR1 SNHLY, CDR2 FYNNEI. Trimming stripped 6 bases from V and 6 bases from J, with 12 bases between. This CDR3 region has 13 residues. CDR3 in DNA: TGTGCCAGCAGGCCGGGACTGCTCAATGAGCAGTTCTTC. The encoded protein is CASRPGLLNEQFF.

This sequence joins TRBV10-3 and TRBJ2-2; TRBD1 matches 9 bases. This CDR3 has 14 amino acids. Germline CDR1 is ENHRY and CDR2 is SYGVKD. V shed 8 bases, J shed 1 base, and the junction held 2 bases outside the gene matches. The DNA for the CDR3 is TGTGCCATCGGGGACAGGGAGAACACCGGGGAGCTGTTTTTT. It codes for CAIGDRENTGELFF.

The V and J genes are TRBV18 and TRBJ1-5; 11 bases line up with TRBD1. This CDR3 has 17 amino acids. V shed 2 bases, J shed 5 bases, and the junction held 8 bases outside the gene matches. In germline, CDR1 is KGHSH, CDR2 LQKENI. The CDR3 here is CASSPASGTGGDQPQHF. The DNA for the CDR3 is TGTGCCAGCTCACCAGCCTCCGGGACAGGGGGGGATCAGCCCCAGCATTTT.

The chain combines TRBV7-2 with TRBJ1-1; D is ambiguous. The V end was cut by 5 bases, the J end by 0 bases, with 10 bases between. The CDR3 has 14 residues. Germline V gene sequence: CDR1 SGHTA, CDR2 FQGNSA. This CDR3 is CASSLDKLNTEAFF. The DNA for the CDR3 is TGTGCCAGCAGCCTCGACAAGTTGAACACTGAAGCTTTCTTT.

DNA for the CDR3: TGTGCCAGCAGCCCAGGACAGGGCGTGCGGACCCAGTACTTC. Protein: CASSPGQGVRTQYF. The V call is TRBV5-6, the J call TRBJ2-5, with 8 nucleotides matching TRBD1. This CDR3 comprises 14 residues. Trimming at V came to 4 bases and at J to 7 bases, leaving 9 bases not matched to a gene. Germline values: CDR1 SGHDT, CDR2 YYEEEE.

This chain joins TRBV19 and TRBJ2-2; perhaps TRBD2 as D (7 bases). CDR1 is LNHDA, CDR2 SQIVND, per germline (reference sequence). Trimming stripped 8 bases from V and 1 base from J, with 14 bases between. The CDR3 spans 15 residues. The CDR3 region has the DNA TGTGCCAGTCTGGGAGGGGGTTGGAACACCGGGGAGCTGTTTTTT. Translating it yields CASLGGGWNTGELFF.

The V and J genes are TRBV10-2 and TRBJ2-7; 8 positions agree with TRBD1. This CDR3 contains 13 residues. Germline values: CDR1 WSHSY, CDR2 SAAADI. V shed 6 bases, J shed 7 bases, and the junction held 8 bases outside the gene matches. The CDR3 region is CASRLQGAAEQYF. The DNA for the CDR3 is TGCGCCAGCAGACTCCAGGGGGCGGCTGAGCAGTACTTC.